The 8 T cell receptor beta chains below come from one sample, sequenced in a study of siplizumab effects on memory and regulatory T cells (dated by TCRdb to the late 2010s). The method was the immunoSEQ multiplex PCR assay. Not all clones reach the TCRdb copy of this immuneACCESS table, which keeps in-frame sequences only. Checked studies attribute under half of the gap to unresolved V genes and leave the rest unexplained. The sample table shows about 91,000 clones, and over 85% are seen once. Clones ranked in the top ten supply over 5% of the sample. Sample: CD8+ T cells sorted from blood. The origin of the receptors is a human donor in good health.

J is TRBJ2-1 and V is TRBV6-1; D not certain. This CDR3 is built from 11 residues. V lost 3 bases and J lost 8, with 5 bases in between. In germline, CDR1 is MNHNS, CDR2 SASEGT. As DNA, the CDR3 is TGTGCCAGCAGTGAGTTGTATGAGCAGTTCTTC. It translates to CASSELYEQFF.

The count of this clone is one. The chain joins TRBV9 to TRBJ1-2; perhaps TRBD1 as D (5 bases). Per germline, CDR1 SGDLS and CDR2 YYNGEE. Trimming removed 4 bases at V and 4 bases at J, with 14 bases between. The length of the CDR3 is 14 residues. The CDR3 DNA is TGTGCCAGCAGCTTATCAGACAGCCTCTATGGCTACACCTTC. Translation gives CASSLSDSLYGYTF. The full variable domain, in which reference TRBV9 and TRBJ1-2 provide the parts outside the CDR3, is DSGVTQTPKHLITATGQRVTLRCSPRSGDLSVYWYQQSLDQGLQFLIQYYNGEERAKGNILERFSAQQFPDLHSELNLSSLELGDSALYFCASSLSDSLYGYTFGSGTRLTVV.

The genes are TRBV7-2 and TRBJ2-7; D may be TRBD2 (6 bases). Deletions cut 5 bases from V and 2 bases from J, with 13 bases between. CDR3 size: 14 residues. Germline values: CDR1 SGHTA, CDR2 FQGNSA. The CDR3 DNA reads as TGTGCCAGCAGCGAGGAGGGATATACCTACGAGCAGTACTTC. Amino acids: CASSEEGYTYEQYF.

The chain has TRBV13 and TRBJ1-4, with D hard to call. This CDR3 contains 13 residues. CDR1 is PRHDT, CDR2 FYEKMQ, per germline (reference sequence). V lost 2 bases, J lost 8 bases, and 9 bases lay in between. In DNA form, the CDR3 reads TGTGCCAGCAGCTTATCTCGCGCCGAAAAACTGTTTTTT. As protein: CASSLSRAEKLFF. Variable domain in full (rest from reference TRBV13 and TRBJ1-4): AAGVIQSPRHLIKEKRETATLKCYPIPRHDTVYWYQQGPGQDPQFLISFYEKMQSDKGSIPDRFSAQQFSDYHSELNMSSLELGDSALYFCASSLSRAEKLFFGSGTQLSVL.

V is TRBV4-1 and J is TRBJ2-7; 11 bases fit TRBD2. This CDR3 has 14 residues. The V segment lost 4 bases and the J segment 5 bases; nucleotides outside the gene matches: 4. In germline, CDR1 is MGHRA, CDR2 YSYEKL. The DNA for the CDR3 is TGCGCCAGCAGCCTTAGCGGGGGGGCCGACGAGCAGTACTTC. It is translated as CASSLSGGADEQYF.

The V gene is TRBV9, the J gene TRBJ2-2, with D tentatively TRBD2 (6 bases). The ends were cut back, 0 bases at V and 7 bases at J, with 19 bases in the middle. This CDR3 comprises 17 residues. The germline gives CDR1 SGDLS, CDR2 YYNGEE. CDR3 sequence: CASSVVGSVGGHGELFF. CDR3 nucleotide sequence: TGTGCCAGCAGCGTAGTGGGAAGTGTGGGAGGTCACGGGGAGCTGTTTTTT.

This clone was recorded only once. This chain connects TRBV4-3 to TRBJ2-3; maybe TRBD1 (6 bases). This CDR3 is 14 amino acids long. V was clipped by 2 bases and J by 5 bases, with 11 bases between them. CDR1 is LGHNA, CDR2 YSLEER, per germline. The CDR3 protein is CASSQSQGGDTQYF. The CDR3 DNA is TGCGCCAGCAGCCAATCCCAAGGGGGAGATACGCAGTATTTT.

This clone has more than one count but fewer than ten. This rearrangement joins TRBV7-9 to TRBJ2-7; no reliable D call. V lost 2 bases to trimming and J lost 6 bases, with 2 bases between them. This CDR3 is built from 10 residues. Germline CDR1 reads SEHNR; CDR2 reads FQNEAQ (reference sequence). CDR3 loop: CASSLPEQYF. For the CDR3, the DNA is TGTGCCAGCAGCTTACCCGAGCAGTACTTC.